The clone carrying this TCR beta chain was seen once. This entry is derived from a study of blood T cell repertoires in COVID-19. Using immunoSEQ multiplex PCR, the repertoire was profiled, and TCRdb retains in-frame clones only, with some absent. This table has some 150,000 clones, roughly 90% appearing once. The V and J ends lost 5 bases and 4 bases respectively, with 20 bases between them. Germline V lookup: CDR1 SEHNR, CDR2 FQNEAQ (reference sequence). The CDR3 totals 16 residues. This TCR was sampled from a woman aged 45-65 years with acute or convalescent COVID-19. The sequenced material came from peripheral blood. The rearrangement uses TRBV7-9 and TRBJ1-2; TRBD1 might be the D (5 bases). The CDR3 loop is CASSPTGRTYIYGYTF. CDR3 bases: TGTGCCAGCAGCCCAACAGGACGGACCTATATCTATGGCTACACCTTC.